This TCR beta chain comes out of a study of graft-versus-host responses after intestinal transplantation. About the research overall: Recipients were all induced with anti-thymocyte globulin, then given tacrolimus and steroids for roughly three years. Notes on the study in general: Recipient marrow held GvH clones, some first seen in ileum or blood. Maximum circulating GvH clone levels tracked with early post-transplant HvG decreases. Subjects displaying graft-donor T cell macrochimerism possessed elevated graft-versus-host to host-versus-graft clonal ratios inside allografts.

Assay: immunoSEQ multiplex PCR; the TCRdb copy retains only in-frame clones and omits some. The sample shows about 70,000 clones, approximately 93% of them seen only once. J gave up 7 bases and V 2 bases, and 3 bases lay outside the gene matches. Germline V lookup: CDR1 SGDLS, CDR2 YYNGEE. The CDR3 runs 13 residues. Regarding this clone: Antigen: not known.

The chain combines TRBV9 with TRBJ2-1; the match to TRBD1 covers 7 bases. The sequence derives from a human donor who received an intestinal transplant. The sample in question was unstimulated CD8+ T cells sorted from spleen or lymph node cells, obtained before intestinal transplant. The CDR3 DNA follows: TGTGCCAGCAGCGTTCAACAGGGGAATGAGCAGTTCTTC. As protein: CASSVQQGNEQFF.